The 10 T cell receptor beta chains below all came from one sample that was sequenced in a study of T cell responses to AZD1222 COVID-19 vaccine. Profiled with immunoSEQ multiplex PCR; TCRdb holds only in-frame clones, not every one. The sample contains under 150,000 clones, 85% of which appear only once. Material: peripheral blood, obtained 28 days after the second dose of the MenACWY control vaccine. The receptors originated from an adult who received the MenACWY meningococcal vaccine as a control.

The CDR3, as DNA: TGTGCCAGCAGCTTATCACGGAACACTGAAGCTTTCTTT. Translating it yields CASSLSRNTEAFF. The V and J genes are TRBV7-2 and TRBJ1-1; no reliable D call. Trimming shortened V by 2 bases and J by 1 base, and 5 bases separated the two germline ends. This CDR3 has 13 residues. Germline V gene sequence: CDR1 SGHTA, CDR2 FQGNSA. Filled out from reference TRBV7-2 and TRBJ1-1, the complete variable domain reads GAGVSQSPSNKVTEKGKDVELRCDPISGHTALYWYRQSLGQGLEFLIYFQGNSAPDKSGLPSDRFSAERTGGSVSTLTIQRTQQEDSAVYLCASSLSRNTEAFFGQGTRLTVV.

The sample holds one count of this clone. The chain recombines TRBV3-1 (or the pseudogene TRBV3-2) with TRBJ2-7; D ambiguous. The CDR3 runs 15 residues. V lost 1 base and J lost 5, with 15 bases in between. Germline CDR1 LGHDT, CDR2 YNNKEL (reference sequence). In nucleotides, the CDR3 is TGTGCCAGCAGCCAAGGAAGGGTGACGGTCCACGAGCAGTACGTC. Its protein product is CASSQGRVTVHEQYV.

The rearrangement joins TRBV11-3 to TRBJ1-3; D uncertain. Germline CDR1 and CDR2: SGHNT and YENEEA. The CDR3 loop spans 16 amino acids. Between the trimmed V and J ends, which lost 5 bases and 6 bases, there was a span of 20 bases. Here the CDR3 reads CASSLRDPAALNTIYF. CDR3 in DNA: TGTGCCAGCAGCCTACGAGACCCAGCGGCGCTAAACACCATATATTTT.

This clone was found a few times. The chain uses TRBV7-6 and TRBJ2-2; possible D gene TRBD2, 6 bases. Trimming took 1 base from V and 0 from J, leaving 9 bases between them. Per germline, CDR1 SGHVS and CDR2 FNYEAQ. The CDR3 contains 16 residues. The CDR3 coding sequence is TGTGCCAGCAGCTTAGTAACTAGCACGAACACCGGGGAGCTGTTTTTT. This codes for CASSLVTSTNTGELFF.

The chain couples TRBV5-1 to TRBJ2-3, with unresolved D. The V gene lost 2 bases and the J gene lost 2 bases, with 12 bases spanning the gap. CDR1 and CDR2 from the germline V gene are SGHRS and YFSETQ. The CDR3 is made up of 15 amino acids. This CDR3 is CASSLGTLSTDTQYF. Written as DNA, the CDR3 is TGCGCCAGCAGCTTAGGTACCCTCTCCACAGATACGCAGTATTTT.

The rearrangement uses TRBV2 and TRBJ2-7, with D maybe TRBD1 (6 bases). The CDR3 loop spans 14 amino acids. Germline CDR1 SNHLY, CDR2 FYNNEI. V was clipped by 6 bases and J by 2 bases, with 14 bases between them. CDR3 nucleotide sequence: TGTGCCAGCAGGCAGGGGCCTGAACCCTACGAGCAGTACGTC. It specifies CASRQGPEPYEQYV.

This clone was counted only a few times. The chain couples TRBV7-2 to TRBJ1-2; D is uncertain. CDR1 SGHTA and CDR2 FQGNSA come from the germline V gene. The CDR3 spans 14 residues. Between the trimmed V and J ends, which lost 1 base and 7 bases, there was a span of 13 bases. CDR3 in DNA: TGTGCCAGCAGCTTAGAAAGGGCAGGCTCTGGCTACACCTTC. Translated, it gives CASSLERAGSGYTF.

The rearrangement uses TRBV3-1 (or the pseudogene TRBV3-2) and TRBJ1-4, with D possibly TRBD1 on 6 matching bases. Between the trimmed V and J ends, which lost 4 bases and 8 bases, there was a span of 14 bases. The CDR3 spans 14 residues. Germline assignment: CDR1 LGHDT and CDR2 YNNKEL (reference sequence). The CDR3 spells CASSLGGQREKLFF. CDR3 in DNA: TGTGCCAGCAGCCTGGGAGGACAGAGAGAAAAACTGTTTTTT.

The rearrangement links TRBV7-9 to TRBJ2-5; D unresolved. The CDR3 extends over 13 amino acids. From germline, CDR1 is SEHNR and CDR2 FQNEAQ (reference sequence). The V gene lost 10 bases and the J gene lost 1 base, with 13 bases spanning the gap. The CDR3 DNA reads TGTGCCACCACGCAGCAAGTCCAAGAGACCCAGTACTTC. It yields the protein CATTQQVQETQYF.

V and J are TRBV6-5 and TRBJ2-3; D gene unclear. Trimming took 6 bases from V and 3 from J, leaving 13 bases between them. In germline, CDR1 is MNHEY, CDR2 SVGAGI. The CDR3 loop spans 14 amino acids. CDR3 amino acids: CASSHRTRTDTQYF. The CDR3 DNA reads TGTGCCAGCAGCCACCGGACCCGAACAGATACGCAGTATTTT.